This TCR beta chain was documented in a study of blood T cell repertoires in COVID-19. At the level of the study: Samples of COVID-19 (acute and convalescent) were obtained from the United States, Italy and Spain. T cells, B-cell-depleted T cells, or PBMCs provided the cDNA or gDNA that served as material.

As processed by the authors: Reference gene primer amplification gave nucleated cell count estimates. Produced via immunoSEQ multiplex PCR; TCRdb's table is partial and in-frame only. D and trimming come from the DNA, and the V and J calls and clone size come from that table. The sample consists of roughly 15,000 clones, roughly 73% of them appearing once. A few counts support this clone. CDR3 size: 16 residues. J lost 4 bases, V lost 3 bases, and 12 bases had no gene match. Germline-derived CDR1 and CDR2 are SGHRS and YFSETQ. The sample comprised peripheral blood. This clonotype was sampled from a man in his 70s with acute or convalescent COVID-19. The J gene is TRBJ2-7, the V gene TRBV5-1; 8 bases align to TRBD2. The CDR3 coding sequence is TGCGCCAGCAGCTCCCCCATTGTCGGGAGGGATTACGAGCAGTACTTC. Translated, it gives CASSSPIVGRDYEQYF.